The present entry profiles one T cell receptor beta chain with its context. Antigen unknown. The sample comes from a study of T cell responses to AZD1222 COVID-19 vaccine. Study observations and caveats: None of the repertoires were sampled until the peak T cell response had passed.

The method was immunoSEQ multiplex PCR; TCRdb's version includes in-frame clones alone and lacks a portion of them. The sample records more than 150,000 clones, 90% being singletons. Pooled together were second doses at about 4 or about 12 weeks. The CDR3 has 16 residues. Trimming cost V 4 bases and J 1 base, with 13 bases left between them. The germline V gene encodes CDR1 SEHNR and CDR2 FQNEAQ (reference sequence). The sequence was obtained from an adult who received the AZD1222 COVID-19 vaccine. The specimen comprised peripheral blood, sampled 28 days after the second AZD1222 dose. The chain employs TRBV7-9 and TRBJ2-2; D tentatively fits TRBD1 or TRBD2 (5 bases each). CDR3 in DNA: TGTGCCAGCAGCTGGGCCGGGACCGAGAACACCGGGGAGCTGTTTTTT. Amino acids: CASSWAGTENTGELFF.